The sequence of this T cell receptor beta chain was determined in a study of blood T cell repertoires in COVID-19. Study context: Acute and convalescent COVID-19 samples came from the United States, Italy and Spain. In each case, the material was cDNA or gDNA derived from T cells, B-cell-depleted T cells, or PBMCs.

Looked up from germline, CDR1 is SGHKS and CDR2 is YYEKEE (reference sequence). The V gene lost 2 bases and the J gene lost 10 bases, with 10 bases spanning the gap. The CDR3 has 12 amino acids. Original data processing: How many nucleated cells were present was estimated from reference gene primer amplification. The method was immunoSEQ multiplex PCR; TCRdb's version includes in-frame clones alone and lacks a portion of them. The V and J calls and clone size are taken from that table; D and trimming were inferred from the DNA. Among 310,000 or so clones listed, approximately 86% were seen once. Sequenced input: peripheral blood. This TCR came from a woman in her twenties or thirties who had recovered from COVID-19. The chain recombines TRBV5-5 with TRBJ2-1; possible D gene TRBD2, 6 bases. CDR3: CASSFPAGEQFF. CDR3 nucleotides: TGTGCCAGCAGCTTCCCTGCGGGGGAGCAGTTCTTC.